Presented here are 20 T cell receptor beta chains from one specimen sequenced in a study of cytomegalovirus exposure and HLA in healthy donors. The assay was immunoSEQ multiplex PCR, and TCRdb's table has in-frame clones only and misses some. This table has around 150,000 clones, just over 85% appearing once. Material: PBMCs. The receptor source for this set is a young woman in good health and CMV-seropositive.

Worth noting for this clone: A read error may account for a junction end that differs from germline. The rearrangement links TRBV28 to TRBJ2-5; weak D call: TRBD1 (5 bases). Germline values: CDR1 MDHEN, CDR2 SYDVKM. This CDR3 is built from 12 residues. In nucleotides, the CDR3 is TGTGCCAGCAGCCCCCGGGCCAGAAAGGGGCACTTC. Protein sequence: CASSPRARKGHF.

As concerns this clone: The sample contains more than one DNA sequence encoding this CDR3. This rearrangement joins TRBV5-1 to TRBJ2-1; 8 positions match TRBD2. This CDR3 contains 14 residues. Germline V CDR1 and CDR2: SGHRS, YFSETQ. The V and J ends lost 5 bases and 4 bases, in that order; junction bases with no gene match: 5. The CDR3 reads CASRTSGRYNEQFF. The CDR3 region has the DNA TGCGCCAGCAGAACTAGCGGAAGGTACAATGAGCAGTTCTTC. Variable domain in full (rest from reference TRBV5-1 and TRBJ2-1): KAGVTQTPRYLIKTRGQQVTLSCSPISGHRSVSWYQQTPGQGLQFLFEYFSETQRNKGNFPGRFSGRQFSNSRSEMNVSTLELGDSALYLCASRTSGRYNEQFFGPGTRLTVL.

The chain carries TRBV5-1 and TRBJ2-7; tentatively, D is TRBD2 (6 bases). This CDR3 contains 15 residues. The germline CDR1 and CDR2 sequences are SGHRS and YFSETQ. V shed 3 bases and J shed 2 bases, with 15 bases lying between them. The CDR3 nucleotides are TGCGCCAGCAGCTACCATAGGGACTTAACCTACGAGCAGTACTTC. This gives the protein CASSYHRDLTYEQYF.

V and J are TRBV11-2 and TRBJ2-7; 10 bases align to TRBD2. CDR3 size: 15 residues. Germline CDR1 SGHAT, CDR2 FQNNGV. Losses at the gene ends were 7 bases for V and 6 bases for J; bases not matched to a gene: 12. The CDR3 sequence: CASITRASGRGEQYF. The CDR3 region has the DNA TGTGCCAGCATCACACGGGCTAGCGGGAGAGGCGAGCAGTACTTC.

This sequence joins TRBV27 and TRBJ1-2, with D possibly being TRBD1 (5 bases). Germline lookup yields CDR1 MNHEY and CDR2 SMNVEV (reference sequence). Between the trimmed V and J ends, which lost 4 bases and 7 bases, there was a span of 19 bases. This CDR3 is built from 15 residues. The CDR3, as DNA: TGTGCCAGCAGTTCTCGCCGGGGGAATGGTGGTGGCTACACCTTC. The encoded protein is CASSSRRGNGGGYTF.

The gene calls are TRBV27 and TRBJ1-1; D gene unclear. V lost 7 bases, J lost 11 bases, and 20 bases lay in between. CDR1 is MNHEY, CDR2 SMNVEV, per germline (reference sequence). This CDR3 spans 13 amino acids. The CDR3 coding sequence is TGTGCCAGCACCGATTCGGGGTCCCCCGAGGCTTTCTTT. Translated, it gives CASTDSGSPEAFF.

The chain links TRBV7-2 to TRBJ2-3; D gene ambiguous. Trimming pared 4 bases from V and 3 bases from J, leaving 8 bases between. The CDR3 runs 13 residues. Germline V gene data show CDR1 as SGHTA and CDR2 as FQGNSA. In nucleotides, the CDR3 is TGTGCCAGCAGCTCCGAGTTGACAGATACGCAGTATTTT. The encoded protein is CASSSELTDTQYF.

This chain links TRBV28 with TRBJ1-5, with a tentative D call TRBD1 (6 bases). Trimming shortened V by 6 bases and J by 4 bases, and 13 bases separated the two germline ends. Germline CDR1 reads MDHEN; CDR2 reads SYDVKM. The CDR3 has 14 residues. CDR3 region: CASSSGQLNQPQHF. The DNA of the CDR3 is TGTGCCAGCAGCTCAGGACAGTTGAATCAGCCCCAGCATTTT.

The J gene is TRBJ1-2, the V gene TRBV7-2; D not resolved. The germline V gene encodes CDR1 SGHTA and CDR2 FQGNSA. Trimming shortened V by 5 bases and J by 8 bases, and 18 bases separated the two germline ends. There are 14 residues in the CDR3. CDR3 residues: CASSQAVRSSGYTF. The CDR3 DNA reads as TGTGCCAGCAGCCAAGCCGTCAGGTCGAGCGGCTACACCTTC.

CDR3 sequence (DNA): TGCGCCAGCAGCTTGGAATGGGTGAGCGGTGAAAAACTGTTTTTT. Amino acids: CASSLEWVSGEKLFF. The rearrangement uses TRBV5-1 and TRBJ1-4, with D unclear. The CDR3 sequence is 15 residues long. Per germline, CDR1 SGHRS and CDR2 YFSETQ. Trimming stripped 0 bases from V and 7 bases from J, with 13 bases between.

Turning to this clone: The same CDR3 is also encoded by other DNA sequences in this sample. The rearrangement uses TRBV5-1 and TRBJ2-3; D gene uncertain. V shed 0 bases and J shed 0 bases, with 8 bases lying between them. The CDR3 loop spans 15 amino acids. The germline V gene has CDR1 SGHRS and CDR2 YFSETQ. The CDR3 bases are TGCGCCAGCAGCTTGGGACTCTCGAGCACAGATACGCAGTATTTT. Its translation is CASSLGLSSTDTQYF.

The chain uses TRBV10-3 and TRBJ1-3; the match to TRBD1 covers 9 bases. The V gene's germline CDR1 is ENHRY and CDR2 SYGVKD. The V gene end was trimmed by 0 bases and the J gene end by 4 bases; junction bases not matched to a gene: 1. CDR3 length equals 15 residues. The CDR3 DNA is TGTGCCATCAGTGAGTCGGGACAGGGAGGAAACACCATATATTTT. Residues: CAISESGQGGNTIYF.

The J gene is TRBJ2-7, the V gene TRBV7-9; 7 positions match TRBD1. The germline CDR1 and CDR2 sequences are SEHNR and FQNEAQ (reference sequence). The junction had 12 bases not matched to a gene; V was cut back by 5 bases and J by 2 bases. The CDR3 is made up of 16 amino acids. CDR3 sequence: CASSQTDRVLTYEQYF. The CDR3 nucleotides are TGTGCCAGCAGCCAAACCGACAGGGTCTTAACCTACGAGCAGTACTTC.

The chain couples TRBV7-2 to TRBJ2-7; 7 bases agree with TRBD1. The V gene end was trimmed by 4 bases and the J gene end by 11 bases; junction bases not matched to a gene: 11. This CDR3 is 13 amino acids long. CDR1 is SGHTA, CDR2 FQGNSA, per germline. The CDR3 sequence is CASSSETGIQKYF. CDR3 nucleotide sequence: TGTGCCAGCAGCTCGGAGACAGGGATTCAGAAGTACTTC.

The CDR3 loop is CASSQETASSYEQYF. CDR3 in DNA: TGTGCCAGCAGCCAAGAGACAGCAAGCTCCTACGAGCAGTACTTC. The chain uses TRBV4-2 and TRBJ2-7, with a tentative D call TRBD1 (5 bases). The CDR3 runs 15 residues. The V and J ends lost 0 bases and 0 bases respectively, with 9 bases between them. Germline CDR1 is LGHNA and CDR2 is YNFKEQ.

With respect to this clone: An end of the junction does not agree with germline; a read error may underlie this. The J gene is TRBJ2-7, the V gene TRBV28; 7 bases are shared with TRBD1. Germline loops: CDR1 MDHEN, CDR2 SYDVKM. The CDR3 covers 12 residues. The CDR3 loop is CASSPNPDRKDF. The CDR3 DNA follows: TGTGCCAGCAGTCCTAACCCGGACAGGAAGGACTTC.

J is TRBJ2-7 and V is TRBV4-1; 9 nucleotides line up with TRBD2. This CDR3 region has 15 residues. Trimming took 7 bases from V and 1 from J; bases not matched to a gene: 8. From germline, CDR1 is MGHRA and CDR2 YSYEKL. The CDR3 spells CASTSRLAGSYEQYF. CDR3 DNA: TGCGCCAGCACCAGCCGCCTAGCGGGATCCTACGAGCAGTACTTC.

The chain employs TRBV28 and TRBJ2-3; D may be TRBD1 (7 bases). CDR1 MDHEN and CDR2 SYDVKM come from the germline V gene. The CDR3 has 15 amino acids. The V end lost 3 bases, the J end lost 1 base, and 11 bases lay between the germline ends. CDR3 region: CASSFGGTGTDTQYF. The CDR3 nucleotides are TGTGCCAGCAGTTTCGGCGGGACAGGCACAGATACGCAGTATTTT.

The chain is built from TRBV30 and TRBJ2-7; 8 bases are a match to TRBD2. This CDR3 comprises 13 residues. Germline CDR1 and CDR2: GTSNPN and SVGIG (reference sequence). Losses at the gene ends were 5 bases for V and 2 bases for J; bases not matched to a gene: 5. The CDR3 region is CAWGSGVPYEQYF. CDR3 sequence (DNA): TGTGCCTGGGGTAGCGGGGTTCCCTACGAGCAGTACTTC.

The chain combines TRBV6-1 with TRBJ2-5, with TRBD2 matching over 14 bases. The germline V gene has CDR1 MNHNS and CDR2 SASEGT. This CDR3 region has 15 residues. V was pared by 4 bases and J by 9 bases, with 7 bases of the junction left unmatched. DNA for the CDR3: TGTGCCAGCAGTGGGGGACTAGCGGGGGTCGGGGCCCAGTACTTC. It encodes CASSGGLAGVGAQYF.